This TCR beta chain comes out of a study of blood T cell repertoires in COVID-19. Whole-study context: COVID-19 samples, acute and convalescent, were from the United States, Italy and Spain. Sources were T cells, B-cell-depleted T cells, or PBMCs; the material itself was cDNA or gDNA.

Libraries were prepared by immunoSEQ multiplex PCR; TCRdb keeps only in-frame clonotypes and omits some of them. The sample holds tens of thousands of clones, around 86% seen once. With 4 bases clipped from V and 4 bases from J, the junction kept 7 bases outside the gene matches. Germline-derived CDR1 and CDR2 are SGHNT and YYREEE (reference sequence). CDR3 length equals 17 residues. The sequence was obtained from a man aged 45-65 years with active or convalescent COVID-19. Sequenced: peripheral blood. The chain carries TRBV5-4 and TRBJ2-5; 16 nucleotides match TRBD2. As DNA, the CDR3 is TGTGCCAGCAGCCTACCGGGACTAGCGGGAGGGCGAGAGACCCAGTACTTC. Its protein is CASSLPGLAGGRETQYF.